This TCR beta chain was retrieved from a study of T cell changes during pregnancy in multiple sclerosis. This clone was found once. CDR1 is MNHEY and CDR2 is SMNVEV in the germline V gene (reference sequence). Trimming pared 11 bases from V and 7 bases from J, leaving 17 bases between. The CDR3 length is 12 residues. Profiled with immunoSEQ multiplex PCR; TCRdb holds only in-frame clones, not every one. Of 50,000 to 70,000 clones detected, 90% to 95% appear once; the ten largest clones hold more than 1.5%. V and J are TRBV27 and TRBJ1-2; a possible D gene is TRBD1 (5 bases). The sequenced sample was peripheral blood, obtained after pregnancy. This TCR came from a female donor with multiple sclerosis, enrolled in a pregnancy study. CDR3: CASWRLGPGYTF. In DNA form, the CDR3 reads TGTGCCTCCTGGCGCCTGGGGCCTGGCTACACCTTC.